One sample yielded the 21 T cell receptor beta chains listed below, sequenced in a study of control samples from healthy donors and cancer patients. The protocol was immunoSEQ multiplex PCR, while the TCRdb copy is restricted to in-frame clones and leaves out a portion. The sample carries about 110,000 clones, around 87% recorded once. Sequencing used PBMCs. These receptors were obtained from a woman aged 55-69 years with lung cancer.

The rearrangement links TRBV6-6 to TRBJ1-1; D is undetermined. This CDR3 contains 15 residues. Germline CDR1 MNHNY, CDR2 SVGAGI (reference sequence). Trimming stripped 2 bases from V and 0 bases from J, with 10 bases between. CDR3 loop: CASSYDAHMNTEAFF. The CDR3 bases are TGTGCCAGCAGTTACGATGCGCACATGAACACTGAAGCTTTCTTT.

This chain links TRBV24-1 with TRBJ2-2; TRBD1 aligns across 7 bases. The CDR3 sequence is 14 residues long. Germline trimming cut 8 bases from V and 7 bases from J; bases unmatched to any gene: 9. CDR1 is KGHDR, CDR2 SFDVKD, per germline. The CDR3 DNA reads as TGTGCCACCACACGGACAGGAGCAGACGGGGAGCTGTTTTTT. Protein product: CATTRTGADGELFF.

The CDR3 bases are TGTGCCACCAGCAGAGAACCAGGGGGGATCACTGAAGCTTTCTTT. It translates to CATSREPGGITEAFF. V gene TRBV15 combines with J gene TRBJ1-1; 7 nucleotides match TRBD1. The CDR3 runs to 15 residues. J was trimmed by 4 bases and V by 0 bases; bases with no gene match: 5. From germline, CDR1 is LNHNV and CDR2 YYDKDF (reference sequence).

This clone was detected a few times. The CDR3 nucleotides read TGTGCCAGCAGCCCCAGGGCGGACAGGGATGGGGCTGAAGCTTTCTTT. Encoded protein: CASSPRADRDGAEAFF. The chain combines TRBV11-2 with TRBJ1-1; 8 nucleotides line up with TRBD1. V was pared by 5 bases and J by 6 bases, with 14 bases of the junction left unmatched. Germline lookup yields CDR1 SGHAT and CDR2 FQNNGV. There are 16 residues in the CDR3. Looking up the rest from reference TRBV11-2 and TRBJ1-1 gives the full variable domain: EAGVAQSPRYKIIEKRQSVAFWCNPISGHATLYWYQQILGQGPKLLIQFQNNGVVDDSQLPKDRFSAERLKGVDSTLKIQPAKLEDSAVYLCASSPRADRDGAEAFFGQGTRLTVV.

The chain combines TRBV12-3 or TRBV12-4 with TRBJ1-5, with 8 bases matching TRBD1. The CDR3 extends over 13 amino acids. Trimming cost V 6 bases and J 5 bases; bases outside gene matches: 3. The CDR3 sequence is CASRRQGYQPQHF. CDR3 bases: TGTGCCAGCAGAAGACAGGGGTATCAGCCCCAGCATTTT.

This chain links TRBV4-1 with TRBJ1-1; D remains ambiguous. Deletions cut 2 bases from V and 7 bases from J, with 11 bases between. In germline, CDR1 is MGHRA, CDR2 YSYEKL. The CDR3 contains 13 residues. The CDR3 bases are TGCGCCAGCAGCCAACGCCTCCGGGGTGAAGCTTTCTTT. Translation gives CASSQRLRGEAFF.

V is TRBV18 and J is TRBJ1-1, with D perhaps matching TRBD1 (6 bases). The CDR3 runs to 14 residues. The germline V gene encodes CDR1 KGHSH and CDR2 LQKENI. V was pared by 4 bases and J by 4 bases, with 13 bases between. The CDR3 is CASSRTGTSTEAFF. In DNA, the CDR3 is TGTGCCAGCTCACGCACAGGGACTTCCACTGAAGCTTTCTTT.

This clone was observed once. The V and J genes are TRBV6-5 and TRBJ1-1; 7 nucleotides line up with TRBD1. With 5 bases clipped from V and 0 bases from J, the junction kept 6 bases outside the gene matches. In germline, CDR1 is MNHEY, CDR2 SVGAGI. This CDR3 is 15 amino acids long. The CDR3 DNA sequence: TGTGCCAGCAGTCGGACCGGGACAGTGAACACTGAAGCTTTCTTT. Its translation is CASSRTGTVNTEAFF.

The chain uses TRBV10-3 and TRBJ1-4, with 7 bases matching TRBD1. Germline trimming cut 8 bases from V and 2 bases from J; bases unmatched to any gene: 2. The germline V gene encodes CDR1 ENHRY and CDR2 SYGVKD. The CDR3 consists of 13 residues. The CDR3 sequence: CAIGGQTNEKLFF. The CDR3 bases are TGTGCCATCGGGGGACAGACTAATGAAAAACTGTTTTTT.

The V and J genes are TRBV7-3 and TRBJ1-2; D is undetermined. This CDR3 spans 16 amino acids. The V end lost 1 base, the J end lost 6 bases, and 18 bases lay between the germline ends. Germline V lookup: CDR1 SGHTA, CDR2 FQGTGA. CDR3: CASSLNPGVEKNGYTF. CDR3 DNA: TGTGCCAGCAGCTTAAATCCCGGGGTGGAGAAGAATGGCTACACCTTC.

This chain uses TRBV2 with TRBJ1-2; 10 nucleotides align to TRBD1. V was pared by 4 bases and J by 5 bases, with 4 bases of the junction left unmatched. Germline lookup yields CDR1 SNHLY and CDR2 FYNNEI. The CDR3 runs to 14 residues. CDR3 residues: CASSGEGQGYGYTF. Here the CDR3 DNA reads TGTGCCAGCAGTGGTGAGGGACAGGGGTATGGCTACACCTTC. Combining the CDR3 with reference TRBV2 and TRBJ1-2 gives the whole variable domain EPEVTQTPSHQVTQMGQEVILRCVPISNHLYFYWYRQILGQKVEFLVSFYNNEISEKSEIFDDQFSVERPDGSNFTLKIRSTKLEDSAMYFCASSGEGQGYGYTFGSGTRLTVV.

The chain combines TRBV3-1 (or the pseudogene TRBV3-2) with TRBJ1-2, with TRBD1 as a possible D gene (6 bases). The ends were cut back, 6 bases at V and 5 bases at J, with 13 bases in the middle. Per germline, CDR1 LGHDT and CDR2 YNNKEL (reference sequence). The CDR3 loop spans 13 amino acids. The CDR3 sequence is CASSTDSGYGYTF. Written as DNA, the CDR3 is TGTGCCAGCAGTACGGACAGCGGGTATGGCTACACCTTC.

V is TRBV19 and J is TRBJ1-2; possibly TRBD1 for D (5 bases). The CDR3 consists of 14 residues. From germline, CDR1 is LNHDA and CDR2 SQIVND (reference sequence). The ends were cut back, 4 bases at V and 8 bases at J, with 17 bases in the middle. As DNA, the CDR3 is TGTGCCAGTAGTAGAGGTGGACAACACCAGGGCTACACCTTC. It translates to CASSRGGQHQGYTF.

The genes are TRBV10-3 and TRBJ1-3; 8 nucleotides agree with TRBD1. Germline CDR1 is ENHRY and CDR2 is SYGVKD. V was clipped by 10 bases and J by 2 bases; unmatched bases: 7. There are 14 residues in the CDR3. Written as DNA, the CDR3 is TGTGCCAGCGGACAGGGTGCAACTGGAAACACCATATATTTT. Encoded protein: CASGQGATGNTIYF.

The V gene is TRBV11-2, the J gene TRBJ2-5; 10 positions agree with TRBD1. The J segment lost 7 bases and the V segment lost 1 base, leaving 9 bases of the junction unmatched. CDR3 length: 16 residues. Germline V lookup: CDR1 SGHAT, CDR2 FQNNGV. The CDR3 region is CASSLGPGQGLGTQYF. For the CDR3, the DNA is TGTGCCAGCAGCTTAGGCCCGGGACAGGGGCTGGGGACCCAGTACTTC.

The V and J genes are TRBV5-1 and TRBJ2-1, with 11 nucleotides matching TRBD2. The CDR3 is made up of 18 amino acids. The germline V gene encodes CDR1 SGHRS and CDR2 YFSETQ. With V trimmed by 2 bases and J by 0 bases, 7 bases remained unmatched. The CDR3 loop reads CASSFPNTSGSSYNEQFF. The CDR3 DNA sequence: TGCGCCAGCAGCTTCCCCAACACTAGCGGGAGCTCCTACAATGAGCAGTTCTTC.

The rearrangement links TRBV6-4 to TRBJ2-2; D unresolved. Germline V lookup: CDR1 MRHNA, CDR2 SNTAGT. This CDR3 comprises 14 residues. V lost 5 bases, J lost 1 base, and 8 bases lay in between. CDR3 sequence (DNA): TGTGCCAGCAGTCTTAATGGGAACACCGGGGAGCTGTTTTTT. Its protein is CASSLNGNTGELFF.

This clone has a handful of counts. The V gene is TRBV9, the J gene TRBJ1-3; D gene ambiguous. V was cut by 5 bases and J by 0 bases, with 18 bases left in between. The CDR3 extends over 17 amino acids. CDR1 and CDR2 (germline): SGDLS, YYNGEE. In nucleotides, the CDR3 is TGTGCCAGCAGTGGTAAAGATAGGGCCCTCTCTGGAAACACCATATATTTT. Translation: CASSGKDRALSGNTIYF.

The chain recombines TRBV6-1 with TRBJ1-2, with D perhaps matching TRBD1 (5 bases). The CDR3 totals 15 residues. CDR1 and CDR2 from the germline V gene are MNHNS and SASEGT. Trimming shortened V by 2 bases and J by 4 bases, and 14 bases separated the two germline ends. CDR3 protein: CASSELSGTGYGYTF. The CDR3 coding sequence is TGTGCCAGCAGTGAACTGTCAGGGACGGGCTATGGCTACACCTTC.

This chain links TRBV2 with TRBJ2-6, with D perhaps matching TRBD1 (6 bases). This CDR3 region has 17 residues. CDR1 is SNHLY, CDR2 FYNNEI, per germline. V shed 2 bases and J shed 1 base, with 12 bases lying between them. CDR3 amino acids: CASSEFGQGSGANVLTF. CDR3 DNA sequence: TGTGCCAGCAGTGAATTTGGCCAGGGGTCTGGGGCCAACGTCCTGACTTTC.

The V and J genes are TRBV9 and TRBJ2-5; 10 bases are shared with TRBD2. The V and J ends lost 4 bases and 5 bases, in that order; junction bases with no gene match: 8. This CDR3 spans 15 amino acids. Germline V gene lookup returns CDR1 SGDLS and CDR2 YYNGEE. The CDR3 coding sequence is TGTGCCAGCAGCCCAGCGGGAGGGAGCCGCGAGACCCAGTACTTC. It is translated as CASSPAGGSRETQYF.